Listed below are T cell receptor beta chains from one sample, sequenced in a study of blood T cell repertoires in COVID-19. The assay was immunoSEQ multiplex PCR, and TCRdb's table has in-frame clones only and misses some. The sample shows more than 200,000 clones, 82% of them seen only once. Material for sequencing was peripheral blood. The receptors originated from an elderly woman with active or convalescent COVID-19. Both conserved end residues are part of each CDR3. A D gene is named only where the DNA matches it firmly. Only part of the rows carry a size: once, few, many, or a class if the clone is expanded.

d_gene | abundance | j_gene | v_gene | CDR3nt | CDR3aa
NA | NA | TRBJ1-4 | TRBV6-5 | TGTGCCAGCCTTGGGCCTAATGAAAAACTGTTTTTT | CASLGPNEKLFF
TRBD2 | NA | TRBJ2-2 | TRBV10-2 | TGCGCCAGCAGGACGGGACTAGCGGGAGGGGAGACCGGGGAGCTGTTTTTT | CASRTGLAGGETGELFF
NA | NA | TRBJ1-4 | TRBV29-1 | TGCAGCGGCCTCTCGCCGGGGAATGAAAAACTGTTTTTT | CSGLSPGNEKLFF
NA | once | TRBJ2-1 | TRBV12-3/TRBV12-4 | TGTGCCAGCAGTTCTTTCAATGAGCAGTTCTTC | CASSSFNEQFF
NA | NA | TRBJ2-5 | TRBV18 | TGTGCCAGCTCACCACGGGTCGGGGTAGCCAGCGAGACCCAGTACTTC | CASSPRVGVASETQYF
NA | NA | TRBJ2-2 | TRBV20-1 | TGCAGTGCTAGTAGGCTGGGACACCTTAACACCGGGGAGCTGTTTTTT | CSASRLGHLNTGELFF
NA | NA | TRBJ1-5 | TRBV25-1 | TGTGCCAGCAGTAAGGCAGGGGATCAGCCCCAGCATTTT | CASSKAGDQPQHF
NA | NA | TRBJ2-7 | TRBV24-1 | TGTGCCACCAGTAAAACAGGTTACTACGAGCAGTACTTC | CATSKTGYYEQYF
TRBD2 | few | TRBJ2-7 | TRBV3-1/TRBV3-2 | TGTGCCAGCAGCCAAGATCCTCCAGGGACTAGCGGGGGGAGTTACGAGCAGTACTTC | CASSQDPPGTSGGSYEQYF
TRBD1 | NA | TRBJ1-5 | TRBV19 | TGTGCCAGTAACAGGGACAGGGAAGCGGGTCAGCCCCAGCATTTT | CASNRDREAGQPQHF
NA | NA | TRBJ1-3 | TRBV5-1 | TGCGCCAGCAGCTTGGGGGGCTTGTCTGGAAACACCATATATTTT | CASSLGGLSGNTIYF
NA | NA | TRBJ2-3 | TRBV5-6 | TGTGCCAGCAGCTTGGTCGGAGAAACCACAGATACGCAGTATTTT | CASSLVGETTDTQYF
NA | NA | TRBJ2-5 | TRBV10-2 | TGCGCCAGCAGTGAAACGCCTAGTTTTGCTCCCCAAGAGACCCAGTACTTC | CASSETPSFAPQETQYF
TRBD1 | few | TRBJ1-5 | TRBV28 | TGTGCCAGCAGGAAAAGATGGGATGACAGGGGAAGCAATCAGCCCCAGCATTTT | CASRKRWDDRGSNQPQHF
NA | NA | TRBJ2-1 | TRBV11-2 | TGTGCCAGCAGCTTAGTTGCAGGGGACCAGTTCTTC | CASSLVAGDQFF
NA | NA | TRBJ1-3 | TRBV3-1/TRBV3-2 | TGTGCCAGCAGCCAAGGGGCCCGTACTCGGGGAAACACCATATATTTT | CASSQGARTRGNTIYF
NA | NA | TRBJ2-7 | TRBV6-5 | TGTGCCAGCAGAGCTACAGGGTCCAGCGAGCAGTACTTC | CASRATGSSEQYF
NA | once | TRBJ1-3 | TRBV6-1 | TGTGCCAGCAGTGAGAGGCCAGCGCCCTTTGGAAACACCATATATTTT | CASSERPAPFGNTIYF
TRBD2 | NA | TRBJ2-7 | TRBV28 | TGTGCCAGCAGTTCTCAACTAGCGGGAGTAGCCTACGAGCAGTACTTC | CASSSQLAGVAYEQYF
TRBD1 | NA | TRBJ2-5 | TRBV9 | TGTGCCAGCAGCGTCTCCAGGGGGCAAGAGACCCAGTACTTC | CASSVSRGQETQYF
TRBD1 | NA | TRBJ1-3 | TRBV30 | TGTGCCTTGAATACGGGACAGGGCGTTGACGGCTCTGGAAACACCATATATTTT | CALNTGQGVDGSGNTIYF
NA | NA | TRBJ1-2 | TRBV25-1 | TGTGCCAGCAGTGAGAACACTGGCTACACCTTC | CASSENTGYTF
NA | NA | TRBJ2-2 | TRBV3-1/TRBV3-2 | TGTGCCAGCAGCCATCAGGGGACGCGGAACACCGGGGAGCTGTTTTTT | CASSHQGTRNTGELFF
NA | NA | TRBJ1-2 | TRBV10-3 | TGTGCCACTAGATCGGAGGGGAGGGATGGCTACACCTTC | CATRSEGRDGYTF
NA | NA | TRBJ1-2 | TRBV6-5 | TGTGCCAGCAGTCCAGGGAATGGCTACACCTTC | CASSPGNGYTF
NA | NA | TRBJ1-2 | TRBV28 | TGTGCCAGCCACTTCGACAGCCTCTATGGCTACACCTTC | CASHFDSLYGYTF
TRBD1 | NA | TRBJ2-4 | TRBV6-2/TRBV6-3 | TGTGCCAGCAGTTACTCTGGGACAGGGGCTGACTTC | CASSYSGTGADF
TRBD2 | once | TRBJ2-1 | TRBV11-2 | TGTGCCAGCAGCTTAGACGTTCTAGCGGGAGTTAGCTCCTACAATGAGCAGTTCTTC | CASSLDVLAGVSSYNEQFF
NA | NA | TRBJ2-1 | TRBV5-1 | TGCGCCAGCAGCTTGGATCCAGGCTCCTACAATGAGCAGTTCTTC | CASSLDPGSYNEQFF
NA | NA | TRBJ2-5 | TRBV2 | TGTGCCAGCAGTGAAGCGGCAGGAGGTGAGACCCAGTACTTC | CASSEAAGGETQYF
TRBD2 | once | TRBJ2-2 | TRBV9 | TGTGCCAGCAGCGGTCGCCGACTAGCGGGGTACACCGGGGAGCTGTTTTTT | CASSGRRLAGYTGELFF
NA | NA | TRBJ2-2 | TRBV18 | TGTGCCAGCTCACCACCGTATCCCCCGAACACCGGGGAGCTGTTTTTT | CASSPPYPPNTGELFF
NA | NA | TRBJ1-2 | TRBV29-1 | TGCAGCGCCGCACCGGGGACTGACTATGGCTACACCTTC | CSAAPGTDYGYTF
NA | NA | TRBJ2-3 | TRBV10-3 | TGTGCCATCAGTGACAGTATTAGCACAGATACGCAGTATTTT | CAISDSISTDTQYF
TRBD1 | NA | TRBJ2-7 | TRBV9 | TGTGCCAGCAGCGTGGGGACAGAATACGAGCAGTACTTC | CASSVGTEYEQYF
NA | NA | TRBJ1-1 | TRBV12-3/TRBV12-4 | TGTGCCAGCAGTTTAGACTCAACTGAAGCTTTCTTT | CASSLDSTEAFF
NA | NA | TRBJ2-3 | TRBV3-1/TRBV3-2 | TGTGCCAGCGGCCCCCACGGGGGTACGCAGTATTTT | CASGPHGGTQYF
TRBD2 | NA | TRBJ2-1 | TRBV6-4 | TGTGCCAGCAGTACTAGCGGGAGCTACAATGAGCAGTTCTTC | CASSTSGSYNEQFF
TRBD1 | NA | TRBJ2-7 | TRBV12-3/TRBV12-4 | TGTGCCAGCAGCCCGACAGGGGGCTCCGAGCAGTACTTC | CASSPTGGSEQYF
NA | NA | TRBJ2-6 | TRBV7-8 | TGTGCCAGTGGGGCGGCCGGGGCCAACGTCCTGACTTTC | CASGAAGANVLTF
TRBD2 | NA | TRBJ2-3 | TRBV5-4 | TGTGCCAGCAGCCACGGGACTAGCGGCACAGATACGCAGTATTTT | CASSHGTSGTDTQYF
NA | NA | TRBJ1-5 | TRBV7-9 | TGTGCCAGCAGCCAACAGGGAAGCAATCAGCCCCAGCATTTT | CASSQQGSNQPQHF
TRBD1 | NA | TRBJ2-7 | TRBV28 | TGTGCCAGCGCGCTAACGGGACAGGGTTCCTACGAGCAGTACTTC | CASALTGQGSYEQYF
TRBD1 | NA | TRBJ1-2 | TRBV19 | TGTGCCAGTAGTACTTCCTGGGACAGAAGTTATGGCTACACCTTC | CASSTSWDRSYGYTF
TRBD1 | NA | TRBJ1-5 | TRBV28 | TGTGCCAGCAGTTTGGGACAGGGGTTCAATCAGCCCCAGCATTTT | CASSLGQGFNQPQHF
TRBD2 | few | TRBJ2-3 | TRBV7-9 | TGTGCCAGCAGCGGTGTCAGCGGGGGGGCCAAAGGGGATACGCAGTATTTT | CASSGVSGGAKGDTQYF
NA | NA | TRBJ2-7 | TRBV18 | TGTGCCAGCTCACCAAACCCGGTCTCGGCCTCGGGCGAGCAGTACTTC | CASSPNPVSASGEQYF
NA | NA | TRBJ2-3 | TRBV30 | TGTGCCTGGAGTGTACGCGGGCCACGAGATACGCAGTATTTT | CAWSVRGPRDTQYF
TRBD1 | NA | TRBJ1-3 | TRBV5-1 | TGCGCCAGCAGGCCGACAGGGAGCTCTGGAAACACCATATATTTT | CASRPTGSSGNTIYF
NA | NA | TRBJ1-1 | TRBV3-1/TRBV3-2 | TGTGCCAGCAGCCAACCTCCGACAGGCTTGCAAACTGAAGCTTTCTTT | CASSQPPTGLQTEAFF
NA | NA | TRBJ1-5 | TRBV18 | TGTGCCAGCTCCCCGGGCTCGGGAGCGGGCAATCAGCCCCAGCATTTT | CASSPGSGAGNQPQHF
NA | NA | TRBJ1-1 | TRBV29-1 | TGCAGCGTTGAAGGGGACACAAGGAACACTGAAGCTTTCTTT | CSVEGDTRNTEAFF
NA | NA | TRBJ2-5 | TRBV5-5 | TGTGCCAGCAGCTCGGCCCCACAGGAGACCCAGTACTTC | CASSSAPQETQYF
TRBD1 | NA | TRBJ1-2 | TRBV30 | TGTGCCTGGAGTGGGGACAGGGGCTATGGCTACACCTTC | CAWSGDRGYGYTF
NA | NA | TRBJ2-3 | TRBV24-1 | TGTGCCACCAGGCCGACTAGTGCGAGCACAGATACGCAGTATTTT | CATRPTSASTDTQYF
TRBD1 | NA | TRBJ1-1 | TRBV19 | TGTGCCAGTAGTGTTGGGGACAGAATGAACACTGAAGCTTTCTTT | CASSVGDRMNTEAFF
NA | NA | TRBJ2-2 | TRBV9 | TGTGCCAGCAGCGTAGCCCGTGACTACGCCGGGGAGCTGTTTTTT | CASSVARDYAGELFF
NA | few | TRBJ1-1 | TRBV6-5 | TGTGCCAGCAACAGGGAGAGATACACTGAAGCTTTCTTT | CASNRERYTEAFF
TRBD1 | NA | TRBJ1-6 | TRBV7-9 | TGTGCCAGCAGCTTTTATAATGTCGGGACAGCCTATAATTCACCCCTCCACTTT | CASSFYNVGTAYNSPLHF